This note documents a single T cell receptor (beta chain) sequence. The sample is drawn from a study of T cell changes during pregnancy in multiple sclerosis. Repertoires were generated with immunoSEQ multiplex PCR, while TCRdb's copy carries only in-frame clones and drops some. The table has around 65,000 clones, around 91% seen once. The receptor was isolated from a female donor in good health, enrolled as a control in a pregnancy study. The starting material was peripheral blood, obtained in the third trimester of pregnancy.

CDR3 DNA: TGTGCCAGCCTTTGGACAGGCAGCTCCTACGAGCAGTACTTC. Translating gives CASLWTGSSYEQYF. V and J are TRBV5-5 and TRBJ2-7; TRBD1 aligns across 7 bases. This CDR3 spans 14 amino acids. Losses at the gene ends were 7 bases for V and 0 bases for J; bases not matched to a gene: 7. Germline V lookup: CDR1 SGHKS, CDR2 YYEKEE (reference sequence).